This T cell receptor (beta chain) originates from a study of PD-1 blockade in classical Hodgkin lymphoma. The overall study: Every 2 weeks, patients got 3 mg/kg intravenous nivolumab.

Autologous stem cell transplantation was followed by relapse in every patient, and brentuximab vedotin exposure varied. Only in-frame clones appear in the TCRdb table, and some are missing; sequencing was by immunoSEQ multiplex PCR. Here the sample spans some 150,000 clones, about 78% being singletons. On this clone: What it binds is unknown.

In germline, CDR1 is MNHEY, CDR2 SVGAGI. CDR3 size: 15 residues. V was shortened by 6 bases and J by 0 bases, with 12 bases between the two germline ends. General study results and limits: Relapsed/refractory patients reportedly had lower baseline diversity than newly diagnosed patients. Complete responders started with a diversity level that resembled newly diagnosed patients at baseline.

This TCR was sampled from a human donor with classical Hodgkin lymphoma. The gene calls are TRBV6-5 and TRBJ1-5; D might be TRBD1 (6 bases). Sequences were derived from peripheral blood mononuclear cells (PBMCs), sampled before the second cycle of nivolumab. CDR3 nucleotide sequence: TGTGCCAGCAGGATGACAGGAGATAGCAATCAGCCCCAGCATTTT. Translating it yields CASRMTGDSNQPQHF.